This passage covers 30 T cell receptor beta chains from one sample sequenced in a study of identical twins. TCRdb processed the 5' RACE reads anew with MiXCR; each CDR3 protein has one entry. The data hold 550,000 to 700,000 distinct CDR3 sequences, with more than 9% observed a single time. This sample also belongs to another study, concerning yellow fever vaccine responses in identical twins.

Sequencing used PBMCs. These receptors all stem from a woman between 18 and 30 years old in good health.

This clonotype was detected ten times or more. V and J are TRBV10-3 and TRBJ2-5; D is possibly TRBD2 (6 bases). V dropped 0 bases and J dropped 2 bases, with 22 bases sitting between them. The CDR3 contains 19 residues. Germline values: CDR1 ENHRY, CDR2 SYGVKD. The CDR3, as DNA: TGTGCCATCAGTGAGTCTGCTCGTCGAGGGAGGCTTGTTCAAGAGACCCAGTACTTC. This gives the protein CAISESARRGRLVQETQYF.

This clonotype occurred many times. The chain is built from TRBV29-1 and TRBJ2-1, with a possible D match to TRBD2 (6 bases). Germline V CDR1 and CDR2: SQVTM, ANQGSEA. The V end lost 4 bases, the J end lost 5 bases, and 12 bases lay between the germline ends. This CDR3 has 13 amino acids. CDR3 residues: CSVGDASDNEQFF. The CDR3 DNA reads TGCAGCGTTGGAGATGCTAGCGACAATGAGCAGTTCTTC.

The chain couples TRBV5-5 to TRBJ2-3; TRBD1 matches 8 bases. Germline CDR1 and CDR2: SGHKS and YYEKEE (reference sequence). J lost 12 bases, V lost 1 base, and 4 bases had no gene match. This CDR3 comprises 12 residues. In DNA, the CDR3 is TGTGCCAGCAGCTTGTGGGGACAGGCACAGTATTTT. Protein sequence: CASSLWGQAQYF.

The gene calls are TRBV20-1 and TRBJ1-4; 10 bases align to TRBD1. Trimming removed 3 bases from V and 7 bases from J; junction bases left unmatched: 5. CDR1 and CDR2 (germline): DFQATT, SNEGSKA (reference sequence). CDR3 length: 14 residues. The CDR3 coding sequence is TGCAGTGCTAGGAGGGGACAGGGGCGTGAAAAACTGTTTTTT. Its protein is CSARRGQGREKLFF.

This clonotype has a handful of counts. The genes are TRBV28 and TRBJ2-5; unclear D gene. V gave up 5 bases and J gave up 5 bases, with 15 bases separating them. Per germline, CDR1 MDHEN and CDR2 SYDVKM. The CDR3 runs 14 residues. CDR3 loop: CASSATPARETQYF. CDR3 nucleotides: TGTGCCAGCAGTGCAACCCCGGCCCGGGAGACCCAGTACTTC.

This clonotype was counted at least ten times. The chain employs TRBV5-1 and TRBJ1-1; no reliable D call. The germline gives CDR1 SGHRS, CDR2 YFSETQ. The CDR3 totals 15 residues. Trimming took off 0 bases at V and 1 base at J, with 10 bases between the two ends. CDR3 in DNA: TGCGCCAGCAGCTTGGCCACGAGAGGGAACACTGAAGCTTTCTTT. Translation gives CASSLATRGNTEAFF.

This clonotype came up a few times. This chain uses TRBV3-1 with TRBJ2-1; 11 bases agree with TRBD2. The CDR3 has 16 residues. Germline V gene data show CDR1 as LGHDT and CDR2 as YNNKEL (reference sequence). V gave up 1 base and J gave up 4 bases; unmatched junction bases: 3. CDR3 in amino acids: CASSQGGLAAYNEQFF. CDR3 nucleotides: TGTGCCAGCAGCCAAGGGGGACTAGCGGCTTACAATGAGCAGTTCTTC.

This clonotype was found many times. The chain uses TRBV7-2 and TRBJ1-4, with D possibly matching TRBD1 (5 bases). There are 13 residues in the CDR3. Trimming pared 6 bases from V and 0 bases from J, leaving 5 bases between. The V gene's germline CDR1 is SGHTA and CDR2 FQGNSA. This CDR3 is CASRTATNEKLFF. The CDR3 region has the DNA TGTGCCAGCAGGACAGCAACTAATGAAAAACTGTTTTTT. Full variable domain (outside the CDR3, taken from reference TRBV7-2 and TRBJ1-4): GAGVSQSPSNKVTEKGKDVELRCDPISGHTALYWYRQSLGQGLEFLIYFQGNSAPDKSGLPSDRFSAERTGGSVSTLTIQRTQQEDSAVYLCASRTATNEKLFFGSGTQLSVL.

This clonotype showed up just a few times. This sequence joins TRBV19 and TRBJ2-2; 7 nucleotides align to TRBD1. V lost 5 bases, J lost 3 bases, and 9 bases stayed unmatched. Looked up from germline, CDR1 is LNHDA and CDR2 is SQIVND (reference sequence). This CDR3 has 16 amino acids. DNA of the CDR3: TGTGCCAGTAGTCCCGACAGGGCAGTGGACACCGGGGAGCTGTTTTTT. It encodes CASSPDRAVDTGELFF.

This clonotype was observed many times. This chain uses TRBV12-3 or TRBV12-4 with TRBJ1-5; D is unclear. The germline V and J ends were trimmed by 4 bases and 7 bases, with 5 bases remaining between them. The CDR3 has 11 residues. The CDR3 reads CASSSGQPQHF. DNA of the CDR3: TGTGCCAGCAGTTCTGGCCAGCCCCAGCATTTT.

This clonotype was found many times. CDR3 loop: CASSLTFAGELFF. The DNA for the CDR3 is TGTGCCAGCAGTTTGACGTTTGCCGGGGAGCTGTTTTTT. V gene TRBV27 combines with J gene TRBJ2-2, with D unclear. The CDR3 has 13 residues. V shed 3 bases and J shed 6 bases, with 8 bases lying between them. Germline V gives CDR1 MNHEY, CDR2 SMNVEV (reference sequence).

Ten or more counts support this clonotype. The rearrangement links TRBV24-1 to TRBJ2-1; TRBD2 agrees at 16 bases. CDR1 is KGHDR, CDR2 SFDVKD, per germline. V lost 2 bases to trimming and J lost 0 bases; unmatched junction nucleotides: 3. This CDR3 region has 19 residues. CDR3 region: CATSDSGLAGGSSYNEQFF. As DNA, the CDR3 is TGTGCCACCAGTGATTCGGGACTAGCGGGGGGGAGCTCCTACAATGAGCAGTTCTTC.

This clonotype was observed a few times. The CDR3: CASSPRQGIGTGELFF. The CDR3 DNA is TGTGCCAGCAGCCCCAGACAGGGGATCGGCACCGGGGAGCTGTTTTTT. V usage is TRBV7-9 and J usage is TRBJ2-2, with 8 bases that match TRBD1. CDR3 length equals 16 residues. Trimming took 5 bases from V and 4 from J; bases not matched to a gene: 9. The germline gives CDR1 SEHNR, CDR2 FQNEAQ (reference sequence).

This clonotype was recorded at least ten times. The chain employs TRBV15 and TRBJ1-3; no reliable D call. The CDR3 length is 15 residues. The ends were cut back, 0 bases at V and 0 bases at J, with 6 bases in the middle. The germline CDR1 and CDR2 sequences are LNHNV and YYDKDF (reference sequence). The CDR3 coding sequence is TGTGCCACCAGCAGAGAAAGGTCCTCTGGAAACACCATATATTTT. Protein sequence: CATSRERSSGNTIYF.

This clonotype was seen a few times. The rearrangement links TRBV29-1 to TRBJ1-2; D uncertain. The CDR3 is 14 amino acids. Between the trimmed V and J ends, which lost 0 bases and 4 bases, there was a span of 12 bases. The germline CDR1 and CDR2 sequences are SQVTM and ANQGSEA. Here the CDR3 reads CSVEDGVVGYGYTF. In nucleotides, the CDR3 is TGCAGCGTTGAAGATGGGGTTGTCGGCTATGGCTACACCTTC.

This clonotype was found many times. The rearrangement uses TRBV9 and TRBJ2-1; D is undetermined. Trimming pared 4 bases from V and 6 bases from J, leaving 11 bases between. This CDR3 has 13 amino acids. CDR1 is SGDLS and CDR2 is YYNGEE in the germline V gene. The CDR3 sequence: CASSLYSSNEQFF. DNA of the CDR3: TGTGCCAGCAGCCTGTACAGTAGCAATGAGCAGTTCTTC.

This clonotype was recorded at least ten times. V usage is TRBV5-4 and J usage is TRBJ2-7; D is ambiguous. The V end lost 3 bases, the J end lost 3 bases, and 10 bases lay between the germline ends. The CDR3 runs 13 residues. Germline-derived CDR1 and CDR2 are SGHNT and YYREEE (reference sequence). The CDR3: CASSSPSLYEQYF. The CDR3, as DNA: TGTGCCAGCAGCTCACCCTCCCTCTACGAGCAGTACTTC.

The rearrangement joins TRBV5-1 to TRBJ2-1; 9 nucleotides agree with TRBD1. CDR3 size: 16 residues. Germline V lookup: CDR1 SGHRS, CDR2 YFSETQ. J was trimmed by 6 bases and V by 0 bases; bases with no gene match: 7. The CDR3 reads CASSLAVGTGSNEQFF. The CDR3 DNA reads TGCGCCAGCAGCTTGGCCGTGGGGACAGGGTCCAATGAGCAGTTCTTC.

Only a few counts were recorded for this clonotype. The gene calls are TRBV6-2 or TRBV6-3 and TRBJ2-2; 10 bases agree with TRBD1. CDR1 and CDR2 (germline): MNHEY, SVGEGT. J lost 3 bases, V lost 6 bases, and 1 base had no gene match. The CDR3 has 14 residues. The CDR3 region is CASRGQGDTGELFF. In DNA, the CDR3 is TGTGCCAGCAGAGGACAGGGGGACACCGGGGAGCTGTTTTTT.

The rearrangement joins TRBV6-5 to TRBJ2-7; D is unclear. Trimming removed 4 bases from V and 0 bases from J, with 10 bases in between. The CDR3 consists of 14 residues. Per the germline V gene, CDR1 is MNHEY and CDR2 is SVGAGI. The CDR3 reads CASSSRHDSYEQYF. Here the CDR3 DNA reads TGTGCCAGCAGTTCTAGACACGACTCCTACGAGCAGTACTTC.

There are a few counts of this clonotype. The genes are TRBV3-1 and TRBJ2-1, with 14 nucleotides matching TRBD2. V shed 4 bases, J shed 9 bases, and the junction held 8 bases outside the gene matches. CDR3 length: 16 residues. Germline CDR1 reads LGHDT; CDR2 reads YNNKEL (reference sequence). CDR3 in amino acids: CASSRLAGGPTGEQFF. CDR3 in DNA: TGTGCCAGCAGCCGACTAGCGGGAGGGCCTACTGGTGAGCAGTTCTTC.

This clonotype was seen many times. The J gene is TRBJ2-1, the V gene TRBV27; D not resolved. This CDR3 has 14 amino acids. Germline CDR1 and CDR2: MNHEY and SMNVEV (reference sequence). The ends were cut back, 0 bases at V and 8 bases at J, with 11 bases in the middle. In nucleotides, the CDR3 is TGTGCCAGCAGTTTATCACGTTACGGCGATGAGCAGTTCTTC. Protein product: CASSLSRYGDEQFF.

At least ten counts were recorded for this clonotype. The V and J genes are TRBV10-3 and TRBJ2-4; perhaps TRBD2 as D (6 bases). The CDR3 is made up of 14 amino acids. Between the trimmed V and J ends, which lost 0 bases and 5 bases, there was a span of 8 bases. Germline values: CDR1 ENHRY, CDR2 SYGVKD. The CDR3 DNA sequence: TGTGCCATCAGTGAGTCGACGGGGGAAAACATTCAGTACTTC. It codes for CAISESTGENIQYF.

The chain is built from TRBV5-1 and TRBJ2-1; perhaps TRBD2 as D (7 bases). V was pared by 4 bases and J by 5 bases, with 19 bases between. CDR3 length: 16 amino acids. Germline V gene sequence: CDR1 SGHRS, CDR2 YFSETQ. CDR3: CASSTRLGGGDNEQFF. As DNA, the CDR3 is TGCGCCAGCAGCACGAGATTGGGGGGGGGCGACAATGAGCAGTTCTTC.

This clonotype was observed at least ten times. V is TRBV18 and J is TRBJ2-5; TRBD2 might be the D (5 bases). Germline values: CDR1 KGHSH, CDR2 LQKENI. The CDR3 totals 15 residues. V lost 6 bases to trimming and J lost 3 bases, with 17 bases between them. The chain's CDR3 is CASSPTKGAKETQYF. The CDR3 DNA sequence: TGTGCCAGCTCGCCCACGAAGGGAGCGAAAGAGACCCAGTACTTC.

There are a few counts of this clonotype. The chain recombines TRBV20-1 with TRBJ2-3, with 8 bases aligning to TRBD2. V shed 5 bases and J 5 bases; nucleotides not matched to a gene: 9. The CDR3 contains 14 residues. Germline CDR1 DFQATT, CDR2 SNEGSKA (reference sequence). CDR3 sequence: CSAGAGGRRDTQYF. The CDR3 DNA follows: TGCAGTGCTGGCGCGGGAGGCCGGAGAGATACGCAGTATTTT.

This clonotype was seen at least ten times. The J gene is TRBJ2-3, the V gene TRBV13; 10 nucleotides agree with TRBD2. V trimming: 6 bases; J trimming: 2 bases; junction bases outside the gene matches: 8. Germline V CDR1 and CDR2: PRHDT, FYEKMQ (reference sequence). The CDR3 is 16 residues long. The CDR3 reads CASSSRLAGATDTQYF. CDR3 DNA: TGTGCCAGCAGTTCAAGGCTAGCGGGAGCCACAGATACGCAGTATTTT. The whole variable domain, filled in from reference TRBV13 and TRBJ2-3, reads AAGVIQSPRHLIKEKRETATLKCYPIPRHDTVYWYQQGPGQDPQFLISFYEKMQSDKGSIPDRFSAQQFSDYHSELNMSSLELGDSALYFCASSSRLAGATDTQYFGPGTRLTVL.

The chain couples TRBV9 to TRBJ2-7; D is unclear. Germline V gene data show CDR1 as SGDLS and CDR2 as YYNGEE. This CDR3 is built from 14 residues. With 4 bases removed from V and 2 bases from J, the gap between germline ends came to 13 bases. Here the CDR3 DNA reads TGTGCCAGCAGCTCGGCCCCCCAGCCCTACGAGCAGTACTTC. As protein: CASSSAPQPYEQYF.

This clonotype was found many times. The CDR3 DNA reads TGTGCCATCAGAACTACCGGGGAGCTGTTTTTT. It yields the protein CAIRTTGELFF. The V call is TRBV10-3, the J call TRBJ2-2; unclear D gene. V was pared by 6 bases and J by 5 bases, with 4 bases between. CDR1 is ENHRY and CDR2 is SYGVKD in the germline V gene. The CDR3 is 11 residues long.

By share of the sample, this clonotype is medium-sized. The rearrangement links TRBV11-2 to TRBJ2-1; D unresolved. Trimming shortened V by 3 bases and J by 0 bases, and 9 bases separated the two germline ends. CDR1 SGHAT and CDR2 FQNNGV come from the germline V gene. CDR3 length equals 15 residues. The CDR3 is CASSLDPSSYNEQFF. CDR3 nucleotide sequence: TGTGCCAGCAGCTTGGATCCCAGCTCCTACAATGAGCAGTTCTTC.